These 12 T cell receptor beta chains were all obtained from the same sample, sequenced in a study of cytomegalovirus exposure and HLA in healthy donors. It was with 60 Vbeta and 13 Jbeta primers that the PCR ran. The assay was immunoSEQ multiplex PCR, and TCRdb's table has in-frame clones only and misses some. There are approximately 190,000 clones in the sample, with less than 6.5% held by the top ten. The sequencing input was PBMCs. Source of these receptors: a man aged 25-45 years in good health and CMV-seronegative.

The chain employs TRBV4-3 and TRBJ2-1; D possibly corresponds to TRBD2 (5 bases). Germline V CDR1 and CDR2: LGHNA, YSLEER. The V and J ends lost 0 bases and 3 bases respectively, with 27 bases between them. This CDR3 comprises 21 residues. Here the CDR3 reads CASSQDLARGLADQFYNEQFF. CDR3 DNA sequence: TGCGCCAGCAGCCAAGATTTGGCCAGAGGGCTAGCAGATCAGTTCTACAATGAGCAGTTCTTC.

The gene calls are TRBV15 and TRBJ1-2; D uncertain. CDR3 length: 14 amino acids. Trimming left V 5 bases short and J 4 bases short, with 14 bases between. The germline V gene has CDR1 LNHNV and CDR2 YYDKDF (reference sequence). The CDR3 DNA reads TGTGCCACCAGCCGCGAGACAAGCTCCTATGGCTACACCTTC. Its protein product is CATSRETSSYGYTF.

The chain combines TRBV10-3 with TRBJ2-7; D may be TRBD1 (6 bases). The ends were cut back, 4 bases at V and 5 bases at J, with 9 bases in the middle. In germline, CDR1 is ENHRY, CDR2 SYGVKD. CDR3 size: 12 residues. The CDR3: CAISAYRDEQYF. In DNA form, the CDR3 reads TGTGCCATCAGTGCCTACAGGGACGAGCAGTACTTC.

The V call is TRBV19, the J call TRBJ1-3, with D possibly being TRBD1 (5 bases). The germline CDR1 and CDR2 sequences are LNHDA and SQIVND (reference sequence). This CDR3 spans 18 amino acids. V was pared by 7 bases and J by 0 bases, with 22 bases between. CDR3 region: CASTSAGRHLFSGNTIYF. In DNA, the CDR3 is TGTGCCAGTACCTCTGCAGGGCGCCACCTGTTCTCTGGAAACACCATATATTTT.

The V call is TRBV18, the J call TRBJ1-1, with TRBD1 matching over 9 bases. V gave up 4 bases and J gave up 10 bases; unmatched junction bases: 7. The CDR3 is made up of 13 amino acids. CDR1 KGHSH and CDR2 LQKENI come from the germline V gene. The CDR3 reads CASSQGQGAVAFF. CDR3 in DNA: TGTGCCAGCTCACAGGGACAGGGTGCGGTAGCTTTCTTT. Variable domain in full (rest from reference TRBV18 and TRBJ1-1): NAGVMQNPRHLVRRRGQEARLRCSPMKGHSHVYWYRQLPEEGLKFMVYLQKENIIDESGMPKERFSAEFPKEGPSILRIQQVVRGDSAAYFCASSQGQGAVAFFGQGTRLTVV.

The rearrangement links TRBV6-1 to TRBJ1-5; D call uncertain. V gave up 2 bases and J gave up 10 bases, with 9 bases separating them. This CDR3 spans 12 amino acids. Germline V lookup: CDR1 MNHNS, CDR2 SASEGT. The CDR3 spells CASSESGSPQHF. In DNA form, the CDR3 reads TGTGCCAGCAGTGAATCGGGGTCCCCCCAGCATTTT.

Here the CDR3 reads CAIRGGTGELFF. The DNA for the CDR3 is TGTGCCATCAGGGGGGGGACCGGGGAGCTGTTTTTT. This chain joins TRBV10-3 and TRBJ2-2; TRBD2 agrees at 7 bases. CDR3 length equals 12 residues. J gave up 5 bases and V 6 bases, and 0 bases lay outside the gene matches. The germline CDR1 and CDR2 sequences are ENHRY and SYGVKD.

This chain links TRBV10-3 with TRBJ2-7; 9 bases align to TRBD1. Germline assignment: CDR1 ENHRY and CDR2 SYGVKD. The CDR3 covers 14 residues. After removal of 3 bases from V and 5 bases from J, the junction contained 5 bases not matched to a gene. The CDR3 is CAISDWDRAHEQYF. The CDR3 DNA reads TGTGCCATCAGTGACTGGGACAGGGCTCACGAGCAGTACTTC.

CDR3 residues: CASSQGQGLFGELFF. The DNA for the CDR3 is TGTGCCAGCAGCCAAGGGCAGGGTCTTTTCGGGGAGCTGTTTTTT. The V gene is TRBV4-2, the J gene TRBJ2-2, with D possibly being TRBD1 (5 bases). Germline CDR1 reads LGHNA; CDR2 reads YNFKEQ. There are 15 residues in the CDR3. V was cut by 1 base and J by 7 bases, with 13 bases left in between.

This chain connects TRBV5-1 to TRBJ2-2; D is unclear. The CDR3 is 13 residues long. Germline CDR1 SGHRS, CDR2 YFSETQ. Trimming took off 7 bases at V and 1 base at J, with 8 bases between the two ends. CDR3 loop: CASSRQNTGELFF. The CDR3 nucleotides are TGCGCCAGCTCCAGGCAGAACACCGGGGAGCTGTTTTTT.

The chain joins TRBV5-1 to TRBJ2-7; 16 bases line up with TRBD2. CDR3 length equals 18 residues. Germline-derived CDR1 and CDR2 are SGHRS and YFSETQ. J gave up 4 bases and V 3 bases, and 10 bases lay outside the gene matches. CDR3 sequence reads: CASSSGTSGGAARYEQYF. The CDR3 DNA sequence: TGCGCCAGCAGCTCTGGGACTAGCGGGGGGGCTGCAAGATACGAGCAGTACTTC.

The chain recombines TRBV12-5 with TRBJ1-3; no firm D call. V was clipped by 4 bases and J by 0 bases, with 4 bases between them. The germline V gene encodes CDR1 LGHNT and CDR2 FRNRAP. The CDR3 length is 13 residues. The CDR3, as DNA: TGTGCTAGTGGTTCCTTCTCTGGAAACACCATATATTTT. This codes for CASGSFSGNTIYF.